Below are 32 T cell receptor beta chains sequenced from a single sample in a study of cytomegalovirus exposure and HLA in healthy donors. The PCR ran on 60 Vbeta and 13 Jbeta primers. Sequenced by immunoSEQ multiplex PCR; TCRdb stores in-frame clones only, minus some. The table has 250,000 to 300,000 clones, 92% seen once. Specimen: PBMCs. The origin of the receptors is a girl aged 2 to 10 in good health and CMV-seronegative.

The rearrangement links TRBV5-6 to TRBJ2-5; the D is unclear. V lost 0 bases and J 11 bases, leaving 8 bases between the germline ends. The germline V gene has CDR1 SGHDT and CDR2 YYEEEE. The CDR3 runs to 11 residues. CDR3 loop: CASSLGGEQYF. The CDR3 DNA reads TGTGCCAGCAGCTTGGGAGGTGAGCAGTACTTC.

The table lists this clone with a count of one. V usage is TRBV7-2 and J usage is TRBJ2-5, with 14 bases fitting TRBD2. The CDR3 has 16 amino acids. The germline gives CDR1 SGHTA, CDR2 FQGNSA. V gave up 4 bases and J gave up 5 bases; unmatched junction bases: 6. CDR3 protein: CASSSRTSGGSETQYF. The CDR3 DNA is TGTGCCAGCAGCTCGCGGACTAGCGGGGGGAGCGAGACCCAGTACTTC.

The chain couples TRBV10-1 to TRBJ2-2, with 10 nucleotides matching TRBD1. With V trimmed by 5 bases and J by 4 bases, 10 bases remained unmatched. The CDR3 is 17 residues long. Germline V gene lookup returns CDR1 WNHNN and CDR2 SYGVQD (reference sequence). For the CDR3, the DNA is TGCGCCAGCAGTAACCCGAGACAGGGGGCCCTCACCGGGGAGCTGTTTTTT. Translated: CASSNPRQGALTGELFF.

This clone is a singleton in its sample. The chain carries TRBV10-2 and TRBJ1-5; 7 bases fit TRBD1. CDR1 WSHSY and CDR2 SAAADI come from the germline V gene. J lost 7 bases, V lost 5 bases, and 5 bases had no gene match. The CDR3 contains 13 residues. The DNA of the CDR3 is TGCGCCAGCAGTACAGGGGTCGGGCAGCCCCAGCATTTT. This codes for CASSTGVGQPQHF.

CDR3 DNA: TGTGCCTGGAGTGGTTGGGGACAGGGTAGTCTCCTCTACGAGCAGTACTTC. This translates into CAWSGWGQGSLLYEQYF. V usage is TRBV30 and J usage is TRBJ2-7; 9 bases are a match to TRBD1. Germline V gene data show CDR1 as GTSNPN and CDR2 as SVGIG (reference sequence). CDR3 length: 17 residues. V gave up 1 base and J gave up 3 bases; unmatched junction bases: 13.

As to this clone: One end of the junction varies from germline; a read error may be responsible. The rearrangement joins TRBV7-9 to TRBJ2-7; tentative D call: TRBD2 (6 bases). Germline V CDR1 and CDR2: SEHNR, FQNEAQ (reference sequence). The CDR3 spans 13 residues. The CDR3 protein is CARSLRESFEQYF. DNA for the CDR3: TGTGCCAGGAGTTTACGGGAGTCCTTCGAGCAGTACTTC.

This sequence joins TRBV29-1 and TRBJ2-7; the match to TRBD1 covers 10 bases. Trimming removed 3 bases from V and 6 bases from J; junction bases left unmatched: 5. Per the germline V gene, CDR1 is SQVTM and CDR2 is ANQGSEA. CDR3 size: 13 residues. The CDR3: CSVERTGGGEQYF. DNA of the CDR3: TGCAGCGTTGAGCGGACAGGGGGAGGCGAGCAGTACTTC.

In DNA form, the CDR3 reads TGTGCCAGCAACTTCCAGGGGGCTGGGGAGACCCAGTACTTC. Protein product: CASNFQGAGETQYF. This rearrangement joins TRBV28 to TRBJ2-5, with 8 bases matching TRBD1. Trimming removed 7 bases from V and 5 bases from J; junction bases left unmatched: 9. The CDR3 is 14 amino acids. Germline values: CDR1 MDHEN, CDR2 SYDVKM.

V is TRBV19 and J is TRBJ2-3; 8 nucleotides align to TRBD2. The CDR3 loop spans 16 amino acids. The germline V gene has CDR1 LNHDA and CDR2 SQIVND (reference sequence). Trimming removed 6 bases from V and 3 bases from J; junction bases left unmatched: 11. The CDR3, as DNA: TGTGCCAGTAGGAGCGGGAGCACAAGGTTTACAGATACGCAGTATTTT. It yields the protein CASRSGSTRFTDTQYF.

The V call is TRBV2, the J call TRBJ2-1; 13 bases fit TRBD2. The CDR3 runs to 17 residues. Trimming took 5 bases from V and 2 from J; bases not matched to a gene: 6. Looked up from germline, CDR1 is SNHLY and CDR2 is FYNNEI. The CDR3 is CASSSTSGRQAYNEQFF. CDR3 DNA sequence: TGTGCCAGCAGTTCGACTAGCGGGAGGCAGGCCTACAATGAGCAGTTCTTC.

V and J are TRBV2 and TRBJ2-7; D is perhaps TRBD2 (5 bases). Trimming shortened V by 3 bases and J by 7 bases, and 16 bases separated the two germline ends. The V gene's germline CDR1 is SNHLY and CDR2 FYNNEI. The CDR3 sequence is 14 residues long. The CDR3 sequence is CASSESSGDLEQYF. CDR3 coding DNA: TGTGCCAGCAGTGAGAGCTCCGGGGATTTGGAGCAGTACTTC.

The chain uses TRBV4-1 and TRBJ2-1, with 7 bases matching TRBD1. J lost 8 bases, V lost 6 bases, and 7 bases had no gene match. This CDR3 spans 13 amino acids. Per the germline V gene, CDR1 is MGHRA and CDR2 is YSYEKL. The CDR3 region has the DNA TGCGCCAGCAGTCCAATAGGGGGCGATGAGCAGTTCTTC. Encoded protein: CASSPIGGDEQFF.

This chain connects TRBV11-3 to TRBJ1-1; no firm D call. The CDR3 spans 12 residues. Per the germline V gene, CDR1 is SGHNT and CDR2 is YENEEA. The V end was cut by 3 bases, the J end by 1 base, with 3 bases between. CDR3 nucleotides: TGTGCCAGCAGCTTCGGGAACACTGAAGCTTTCTTT. It yields the protein CASSFGNTEAFF.

This chain connects TRBV4-1 to TRBJ2-1; a weak D match, TRBD2 (7 bases). V was trimmed by 1 base and J by 7 bases, leaving 14 bases between them. The V gene's germline CDR1 is MGHRA and CDR2 YSYEKL. The CDR3 extends over 15 amino acids. CDR3 loop: CASSQALGGLNEQFF. The CDR3 coding sequence is TGCGCCAGCAGCCAAGCCCTCGGGGGGCTGAATGAGCAGTTCTTC.

The chain uses TRBV7-9 and TRBJ2-7, with 9 bases matching TRBD1. V gave up 5 bases and J gave up 2 bases; unmatched junction bases: 13. The CDR3 extends over 17 amino acids. Germline V lookup: CDR1 SEHNR, CDR2 FQNEAQ (reference sequence). Here the CDR3 DNA reads TGTGCCAGCAGCACCCCTCTCCGGGACAGGGAGACCTACGAGCAGTACTTC. Its translation: CASSTPLRDRETYEQYF.

V usage is TRBV28 and J usage is TRBJ1-5; 7 nucleotides agree with TRBD1. V shed 1 base, J shed 2 bases, and the junction held 5 bases outside the gene matches. CDR3 size: 16 residues. The V gene's germline CDR1 is MDHEN and CDR2 SYDVKM. CDR3 in DNA: TGTGCCAGCAGTTTATTAACAGGACAGGGCAATCAGCCCCAGCATTTT. It encodes CASSLLTGQGNQPQHF.

The genes are TRBV7-9 and TRBJ1-5; D unclear. Trimming left V 5 bases short and J 0 bases short, with 8 bases between. The CDR3 is 14 residues long. Per the germline V gene, CDR1 is SEHNR and CDR2 is FQNEAQ (reference sequence). CDR3 region: CASSHDYSNQPQHF. In DNA form, the CDR3 reads TGTGCCAGCAGCCATGACTATAGCAATCAGCCCCAGCATTTT.

V and J are TRBV19 and TRBJ2-5; TRBD2 matches 8 bases. Germline loops: CDR1 LNHDA, CDR2 SQIVND (reference sequence). The CDR3 is 15 residues long. J was trimmed by 3 bases and V by 4 bases; bases with no gene match: 7. The CDR3 is CASSRLIAGKETQYF. The DNA for the CDR3 is TGTGCCAGTAGTAGGCTTATAGCGGGGAAAGAGACCCAGTACTTC.

The V and J genes are TRBV10-3 and TRBJ1-1; the match to TRBD1 covers 8 bases. This CDR3 comprises 12 residues. The V gene's germline CDR1 is ENHRY and CDR2 SYGVKD. Trimming removed 7 bases from V and 10 bases from J; junction bases left unmatched: 8. The CDR3 bases are TGTGCCATCAATGACAGGGGCGTGGGAGCTTTCTTT. Protein product: CAINDRGVGAFF.

The rearrangement links TRBV11-2 to TRBJ2-3; TRBD2 matches at 10 bases. Germline assignment: CDR1 SGHAT and CDR2 FQNNGV. The CDR3 is made up of 17 amino acids. J lost 3 bases, V lost 5 bases, and 11 bases had no gene match. CDR3 sequence reads: CASSTGVGTSETDTQYF. DNA for the CDR3: TGTGCCAGCAGCACAGGTGTCGGGACTAGCGAAACAGATACGCAGTATTTT.

V and J are TRBV9 and TRBJ2-5, with 8 positions matching TRBD2. V lost 1 base to trimming and J lost 1 base; unmatched junction nucleotides: 6. From germline, CDR1 is SGDLS and CDR2 YYNGEE. This CDR3 region has 16 residues. The CDR3 region is CASSVLSGGPQETQYF. CDR3 sequence (DNA): TGTGCCAGCAGCGTACTCAGCGGGGGCCCCCAAGAGACCCAGTACTTC.

This chain joins TRBV9 and TRBJ2-1; 10 bases line up with TRBD2. Per the germline V gene, CDR1 is SGDLS and CDR2 is YYNGEE. The CDR3 covers 18 residues. The ends lost 0 bases at V and 6 bases at J; junction bases unmatched: 12. The CDR3 coding sequence is TGTGCCAGCAGCGTAGGTAGCGGGGGGCCCATATGGGGCAATGAGCAGTTCTTC. Amino acids: CASSVGSGGPIWGNEQFF.

This rearrangement joins TRBV5-4 to TRBJ1-2; D call uncertain. CDR3 length: 14 residues. Germline V gene lookup returns CDR1 SGHNT and CDR2 YYREEE (reference sequence). V lost 0 bases to trimming and J lost 4 bases, with 10 bases between them. The CDR3 sequence is CASSLVSQPYGYTF. The CDR3, as DNA: TGTGCCAGCAGCTTGGTCTCACAGCCCTATGGCTACACCTTC.

This sequence joins TRBV27 and TRBJ1-6, with D possibly TRBD1 on 6 matching bases. Germline CDR1 reads MNHEY; CDR2 reads SMNVEV (reference sequence). This CDR3 has 17 amino acids. The V gene lost 5 bases and the J gene lost 7 bases, with 21 bases spanning the gap. This CDR3 is CASSPPGHPTGNSPLHF. CDR3 sequence (DNA): TGTGCCAGCAGTCCCCCGGGACATCCAACGGGGAATTCACCCCTCCACTTT.

The chain recombines TRBV14 with TRBJ2-7; 10 nucleotides line up with TRBD2. Germline trimming cut 4 bases from V and 3 bases from J; bases unmatched to any gene: 6. Germline V lookup: CDR1 SGHDN, CDR2 FVKESK. This CDR3 has 15 amino acids. The CDR3 DNA reads as TGTGCCAGCAGCCGCGATCTAGCGGGAGTCTACGAGCAGTACTTC. Protein: CASSRDLAGVYEQYF.

The chain employs TRBV6-6 and TRBJ2-2; D is undetermined. This CDR3 region has 12 residues. V was clipped by 6 bases and J by 6 bases, with 8 bases between them. CDR1 and CDR2 from the germline V gene are MNHNY and SVGAGI (reference sequence). The CDR3 bases are TGTGCCAGCAGCTCAGATGCCGGGGAGCTGTTTTTT. Residues: CASSSDAGELFF.

This chain links TRBV7-9 with TRBJ1-3; no firm D call. This CDR3 comprises 14 residues. Germline values: CDR1 SEHNR, CDR2 FQNEAQ (reference sequence). V was cut by 6 bases and J by 4 bases, with 13 bases left in between. The CDR3 reads CASSSGSYGNTIYF. The CDR3 DNA follows: TGTGCCAGCAGTTCCGGGTCTTACGGAAACACCATATATTTT.

The rearrangement links TRBV7-2 to TRBJ1-5; no firm D call. Looked up from germline, CDR1 is SGHTA and CDR2 is FQGNSA. This CDR3 is built from 15 residues. Trimming removed 1 base from V and 3 bases from J, with 10 bases in between. CDR3 in amino acids: CASSLVPGNNQPQHF. The CDR3, as DNA: TGTGCCAGCAGCTTAGTACCGGGGAACAATCAGCCCCAGCATTTT.

The chain joins TRBV6-6 to TRBJ2-1, with a weak D call TRBD2 (7 bases). Trimming shortened V by 2 bases and J by 7 bases, and 12 bases separated the two germline ends. Germline V gene data show CDR1 as MNHNY and CDR2 as SVGAGI (reference sequence). The CDR3 length is 14 residues. CDR3 residues: CASSYGGGANEQFF. The CDR3 DNA is TGTGCCAGCAGTTACGGAGGGGGGGCGAATGAGCAGTTCTTC.

This clone showed up just once. The genes are TRBV19 and TRBJ1-1; TRBD1 might be the D (6 bases). CDR3 length: 15 residues. CDR1 LNHDA and CDR2 SQIVND come from the germline V gene (reference sequence). V was clipped by 6 bases and J by 0 bases, with 14 bases between them. The CDR3 DNA is TGTGCCAGTAGACGGGGGGGGCTATTGAACACTGAAGCTTTCTTT. It specifies CASRRGGLLNTEAFF. Full variable domain (rest looked up from reference TRBV19 and TRBJ1-1): DGGITQSPKYLFRKEGQNVTLSCEQNLNHDAMYWYRQDPGQGLRLIYYSQIVNDFQKGDIAEGYSVSREKKESFPLTVTSAQKNPTAFYLCASRRGGLLNTEAFFGQGTRLTVV.

In this sample, this clone turned up once. This chain connects TRBV6-1 to TRBJ2-7; 12 positions agree with TRBD2. Trimming cost V 0 bases and J 0 bases; bases outside gene matches: 12. The CDR3 is 20 amino acids. Germline V CDR1 and CDR2: MNHNS, SASEGT. CDR3 coding DNA: TGTGCCAGCAGTGAAGCGTTGCTAGCGGGAGGGGCATATAGCTCCTACGAGCAGTACTTC. Protein sequence: CASSEALLAGGAYSSYEQYF.

The CDR3 DNA is TGCAGCGGCCGAGACCGGGAGGGGACTGAAGCTTTCTTT. Protein: CSGRDREGTEAFF. The chain carries TRBV29-1 and TRBJ1-1, with D maybe TRBD1 (5 bases). The CDR3 sequence is 13 residues long. The germline V and J ends were trimmed by 7 bases and 5 bases, with 17 bases remaining between them. Looked up from germline, CDR1 is SQVTM and CDR2 is ANQGSEA.